These 23 T cell receptor beta chains share one sample of origin, sequenced in a study of CD8+CD57+ T cells in acquired aplastic anemia. All sequencing subjects had displayed CD8+CD57+ cell expansion on flow cytometry. The template used for profiling TCR beta VDJ and CDR3 was genomic DNA. MiXCR was run by TCRdb on the reads, yielding one entry per CDR3 protein. Here the sample spans 180,000 or so distinct CDR3 sequences, less than 60% being singletons. What was sequenced was sorted CD4+, CD8+, or CD8+CD57+ T cells (not recorded which) from PBMCs. These receptors were taken from a human donor with aplastic anemia.

The sample holds a few counts of this clonotype. The rearrangement joins TRBV24-1 to TRBJ1-5; perhaps TRBD1 as D (5 bases). The CDR3 consists of 17 residues. Germline CDR1 KGHDR, CDR2 SFDVKD. Trimming pared 5 bases from V and 0 bases from J, leaving 16 bases between. CDR3 sequence (DNA): TGTGCCACCAGTGCTTCGGGACCGTCCTATAGCAATCAGCCCCAGCATTTT. Protein product: CATSASGPSYSNQPQHF.

This clonotype was found a few times. The chain employs TRBV7-7 and TRBJ2-1; tentatively, D is TRBD2 (5 bases). The CDR3 totals 12 residues. Germline CDR1 and CDR2: SSHAT and FNYEAQ (reference sequence). The CDR3, as DNA: TGTGCTAAACGCCAGGCGGGCAATGAGCAGTTCTTC. This translates into CAKRQAGNEQFF.

The J gene is TRBJ1-6, the V gene TRBV25-1; D unresolved. Germline CDR1 MGHDK, CDR2 SYGVNS. The length of the CDR3 is 13 residues. Trimming took off 5 bases at V and 7 bases at J, with 9 bases between the two ends. CDR3 nucleotides: TGTGCCAGCAGTACCAAGCAAAATTCACCCCTCCACTTT. Amino acid sequence: CASSTKQNSPLHF.

This clonotype appeared a few times. The CDR3 nucleotides read TGTGCCAGCAGCTTAAGGACAGGGGGGCGTAATTCACCCCTCCACTTT. Its protein product is CASSLRTGGRNSPLHF. J is TRBJ1-6 and V is TRBV11-1; the match to TRBD1 covers 10 bases. This CDR3 has 16 amino acids. CDR1 and CDR2 (germline): SGHAT, FQDESV (reference sequence). Losses at the gene ends were 2 bases for V and 6 bases for J; bases not matched to a gene: 4.

This clonotype came up many times. The J gene is TRBJ1-3, the V gene TRBV2; TRBD1 matches 11 bases. With V trimmed by 6 bases and J by 0 bases, 10 bases remained unmatched. The CDR3 runs to 18 residues. CDR1 SNHLY and CDR2 FYNNEI come from the germline V gene. The CDR3 is CASRRPGTGGYSGNTIYF. The CDR3 DNA sequence: TGTGCCAGCAGGCGTCCCGGGACAGGGGGTTACTCTGGAAACACCATATATTTT.

This clonotype was counted many times. CDR3 in amino acids: CASSQARGWTGELFF. CDR3 in DNA: TGTGCCAGCAGCCAAGCCAGGGGGTGGACCGGGGAGCTGTTTTTT. J is TRBJ2-2 and V is TRBV14, with 7 bases lining up with TRBD1. The CDR3 loop spans 15 amino acids. Germline V gives CDR1 SGHDN, CDR2 FVKESK. V dropped 1 base and J dropped 5; count of bases not matched to a gene: 4. The variable domain in full, with the rest retrieved from reference TRBV14 and TRBJ2-2, is EAGVTQFPSHSVIEKGQTVTLRCDPISGHDNLYWYRRVMGKEIKFLLHFVKESKQDESGMPNNRFLAERTGGTYSTLKVQPAELEDSGVYFCASSQARGWTGELFFGEGSRLTVL.

This clonotype showed up just a few times. The chain uses TRBV14 and TRBJ1-4; D is uncertain. V dropped 2 bases and J dropped 1 base, with 8 bases sitting between them. The CDR3 consists of 15 residues. CDR1 is SGHDN and CDR2 is FVKESK in the germline V gene. This CDR3 is CASSQLTGTNEKLFF. The CDR3 region has the DNA TGTGCCAGCAGCCAATTAACGGGAACTAATGAAAAACTGTTTTTT.

This clonotype has at least ten counts. The V gene is TRBV5-1, the J gene TRBJ2-1, with 11 bases identical to TRBD2. There are 16 residues in the CDR3. V lost 4 bases and J lost 4; bases outside the gene matches: 7. Germline V gives CDR1 SGHRS, CDR2 YFSETQ. CDR3 amino acids: CASSPTSSGGYNEQFF. As DNA, the CDR3 is TGCGCCAGCAGCCCTACCTCTAGCGGGGGGTACAATGAGCAGTTCTTC.

The chain employs TRBV19 and TRBJ1-2, with D unclear. The V gene's germline CDR1 is LNHDA and CDR2 SQIVND (reference sequence). This CDR3 region has 15 residues. Trimming removed 3 bases at V and 4 bases at J, with 15 bases between. The CDR3 DNA is TGTGCCAGTAGTATTATGCGCTTTTGGGGCTATGGCTACACCTTC. It codes for CASSIMRFWGYGYTF.

The chain uses TRBV2 and TRBJ2-1, with TRBD2 matching over 12 bases. The germline V gene has CDR1 SNHLY and CDR2 FYNNEI. The CDR3 spans 14 residues. V dropped 7 bases and J dropped 5; count of bases not matched to a gene: 3. For the CDR3, the DNA is TGTGCCAGCAAAGGACTAGCGGGGAACAATGAGCAGTTCTTC. Translation: CASKGLAGNNEQFF.

Concerning this clonotype itself: This may be a read error: a much more frequent sequence differs by one nucleotide. This rearrangement joins TRBV30 to TRBJ1-6; 10 bases fit TRBD1. The CDR3 length is 13 residues. Germline V lookup: CDR1 GTSNPN, CDR2 SVGIG (reference sequence). The CDR3 spells CVSDGTGASPLHF. The CDR3 bases are TGTGTCTCCGACGGGACAGGGGCTTCACCCCTCCACTTT.

The chain links TRBV10-3 to TRBJ1-5, with TRBD1 as a possible D gene (5 bases). This CDR3 region has 14 residues. Germline V gene lookup returns CDR1 ENHRY and CDR2 SYGVKD. V gave up 3 bases and J gave up 9 bases, with 15 bases separating them. The CDR3 sequence: CAISDLGTAGPQHF. CDR3 nucleotides: TGTGCCATCAGTGATCTGGGGACTGCAGGGCCCCAGCATTTT.

This clonotype was observed a handful of times. The V call is TRBV18, the J call TRBJ1-2; a possible D gene is TRBD1 (5 bases). V was shortened by 10 bases and J by 2 bases, with 29 bases between the two germline ends. This CDR3 comprises 18 residues. Per the germline V gene, CDR1 is KGHSH and CDR2 is LQKENI. The CDR3, as DNA: TGTGCCACCGTAGGTGCCGGGGGGGACGCCAGCGTGAACTATGGCTACACCTTC. Translation: CATVGAGGDASVNYGYTF.

This clonotype was seen ten or more times. The chain links TRBV7-2 to TRBJ2-1, with 12 bases fitting TRBD2. V dropped 6 bases and J dropped 7; count of bases not matched to a gene: 7. The CDR3 runs 15 residues. In germline, CDR1 is SGHTA, CDR2 FQGNSA. The CDR3 DNA is TGTGCCAGCAGTCCGACTAGCGGGAGTTTGAATGAGCAGTTCTTC. This translates into CASSPTSGSLNEQFF. The full variable domain, its missing parts supplied by reference TRBV7-2 and TRBJ2-1, is GAGVSQSPSNKVTEKGKDVELRCDPISGHTALYWYRQSLGQGLEFLIYFQGNSAPDKSGLPSDRFSAERTGGSVSTLTIQRTQQEDSAVYLCASSPTSGSLNEQFFGPGTRLTVL.

The gene calls are TRBV20-1 and TRBJ1-1; no definite D call. From germline, CDR1 is DFQATT and CDR2 SNEGSKA (reference sequence). This CDR3 region has 15 residues. Deletions cut 0 bases from V and 5 bases from J, with 16 bases between. DNA of the CDR3: TGCAGTGCTAGAGACACCGGGGAGCTGTGGACTGAAGCTTTCTTT. The encoded protein is CSARDTGELWTEAFF.

This clonotype has a count of ten or more. V is TRBV19 and J is TRBJ1-1, with D perhaps matching TRBD1 (6 bases). Germline V lookup: CDR1 LNHDA, CDR2 SQIVND (reference sequence). Deletions cut 6 bases from V and 6 bases from J, with 17 bases between. This CDR3 contains 14 residues. Here the CDR3 reads CASSPNRQVPEAFF. The DNA for the CDR3 is TGTGCCAGTAGCCCGAACCGACAGGTCCCTGAAGCTTTCTTT. Together with reference TRBV19 and TRBJ1-1, the CDR3 gives the full variable domain: DGGITQSPKYLFRKEGQNVTLSCEQNLNHDAMYWYRQDPGQGLRLIYYSQIVNDFQKGDIAEGYSVSREKKESFPLTVTSAQKNPTAFYLCASSPNRQVPEAFFGQGTRLTVV.

The sample holds many counts of this clonotype. The rearrangement links TRBV5-1 to TRBJ2-7; D not certain. Deletions cut 3 bases from V and 0 bases from J, with 7 bases between. The CDR3 has 13 residues. The V gene's germline CDR1 is SGHRS and CDR2 YFSETQ. CDR3 sequence (DNA): TGCGCCAGCAGCTCGGGCCACTCCTACGAGCAGTACTTC. Translating gives CASSSGHSYEQYF.

This chain connects TRBV7-9 to TRBJ2-3; 8 positions match TRBD2. Germline V lookup: CDR1 SEHNR, CDR2 FQNEAQ (reference sequence). The CDR3 totals 13 residues. V lost 6 bases, J lost 4 bases, and 3 bases stayed unmatched. DNA of the CDR3: TGTGCCAGCAGGGAGCGGGAGTCAGATACGCAGTATTTT. Translated, it gives CASRERESDTQYF.

This clonotype came up many times. The J gene is TRBJ2-7, the V gene TRBV6-1; 9 bases are a match to TRBD2. The V and J ends lost 7 bases and 6 bases, in that order; junction bases with no gene match: 7. Looked up from germline, CDR1 is MNHNS and CDR2 is SASEGT. The CDR3 sequence is 13 residues long. The DNA for the CDR3 is TGTGCCAGCATGGTAGCGGGAGAGGGCGAGCAGTACTTC. Translating it yields CASMVAGEGEQYF.

There are many counts of this clonotype. The genes are TRBV10-3 and TRBJ2-1; TRBD2 aligns across 8 bases. The germline V gene has CDR1 ENHRY and CDR2 SYGVKD. CDR3 length: 14 residues. The junction had 8 bases not matched to a gene; V was cut back by 7 bases and J by 6 bases. This CDR3 is CAIKLAGGANEQFF. CDR3 coding DNA: TGTGCCATCAAGTTAGCCGGGGGGGCCAATGAGCAGTTCTTC.

This clonotype was seen at least ten times. The rearrangement links TRBV7-2 to TRBJ2-3, with 9 bases aligning to TRBD2. V was pared by 3 bases and J by 1 base, with 2 bases of the junction left unmatched. Per germline, CDR1 SGHTA and CDR2 FQGNSA. This CDR3 contains 15 residues. The CDR3 DNA reads as TGTGCCAGCAGCTTGCAGCGGGGGGGCACAGATACGCAGTATTTT. The encoded protein is CASSLQRGGTDTQYF.

This clonotype appeared many times. The rearrangement links TRBV3-1 to TRBJ2-1, with no clear D. This CDR3 region has 13 residues. In germline, CDR1 is LGHDT, CDR2 YNNKEL (reference sequence). Trimming shortened V by 1 base and J by 9 bases, and 10 bases separated the two germline ends. CDR3 in amino acids: CASSQAHPTEQFF. The CDR3 nucleotides are TGTGCCAGCAGCCAAGCTCACCCTACTGAGCAGTTCTTC.

This clonotype was seen at least ten times. The chain combines TRBV29-1 with TRBJ2-1; D remains unclear. Germline CDR1 is SQVTM and CDR2 is ANQGSEA. The CDR3 sequence is 12 residues long. V lost 4 bases and J lost 8, with 12 bases in between. The CDR3 DNA sequence: TGCAGCGTTGTGAGTGGTAGCCATGAGCAGTTCTTC. Residues: CSVVSGSHEQFF.